These 23 T cell receptor beta chains came from one sample sequenced in a study of blood T cells in healthy people across ages. Primers used in a second PCR of roughly 7 to 11 cycles were a sample-barcoded 5' primer and a J-beta primer mix. TCRdb reprocessed the 5' RACE reads via MiXCR and lists one record per CDR3 protein. The sample has hundreds of thousands of distinct CDR3 sequences, roughly 30% seen once; the top ten hold 15% to 18%. The sequencing sample was made of blood. These TCRs come from a woman of 80 years or more in good health.

The J gene is TRBJ2-3, the V gene TRBV7-2; a weak D match, TRBD2 (6 bases). Germline-derived CDR1 and CDR2 are SGHTA and FQGNSA. The V end lost 3 bases, the J end lost 0 bases, and 13 bases lay between the germline ends. This CDR3 has 16 amino acids. CDR3 nucleotides: TGTGCCAGCAGCTTCAGAGGCGGGGCGAGCACAGATACGCAGTATTTT. Amino acid sequence: CASSFRGGASTDTQYF. Using reference TRBV7-2 and TRBJ2-3 for the parts outside the CDR3, the full variable domain is GAGVSQSPSNKVTEKGKDVELRCDPISGHTALYWYRQSLGQGLEFLIYFQGNSAPDKSGLPSDRFSAERTGGSVSTLTIQRTQQEDSAVYLCASSFRGGASTDTQYFGPGTRLTVL.

CDR3 coding DNA: TGTGCCAGCAGTTTGGGCCTCCATAAGACTTTCTTT. Residues: CASSLGLHKTFF. The rearrangement joins TRBV12-3 or TRBV12-4 to TRBJ1-1; D not resolved. This CDR3 has 12 amino acids. V was trimmed by 3 bases and J by 12 bases, leaving 14 bases between them.

Comments on this clonotype: A much larger clone is a single base away; this may be a read error. V is TRBV2 and J is TRBJ1-2; D is undetermined. Trimming shortened V by 7 bases and J by 8 bases, and 14 bases separated the two germline ends. CDR1 SNHLY and CDR2 FYNNEI come from the germline V gene. The CDR3 consists of 12 residues. The CDR3 region has the DNA TGTGCCAGCAATCGGGCCAGCGAAGGCTACACCTTC. This gives the protein CASNRASEGYTF.

The table lists this clonotype with many counts. This chain links TRBV5-1 with TRBJ1-2; D is possibly TRBD1 (5 bases). There are 14 residues in the CDR3. V was cut by 3 bases and J by 4 bases, with 13 bases left in between. CDR1 SGHRS and CDR2 YFSETQ come from the germline V gene. This CDR3 is CASSSSGTRYGYTF. CDR3 DNA sequence: TGCGCCAGCAGCTCCTCCGGGACCCGCTATGGCTACACCTTC.

This clonotype was observed a handful of times. The chain carries TRBV27 and TRBJ2-1; TRBD2 aligns across 8 bases. The assigned J gene may be wrong: the sequence end matches TRBJ2-7 better. Germline V gene lookup returns CDR1 MNHEY and CDR2 SMNVEV (reference sequence). The CDR3 runs 17 residues. CDR3 residues: CASSLIWTSSFYNEQYF. Written as DNA, the CDR3 is TGTGCCAGCAGTCTTATTTGGACTAGCTCCTTCTACAATGAGCAGTACTTC.

Ten or more counts support this clonotype. The CDR3 sequence is CATGTEETQYF. The CDR3 nucleotides read TGTGCCACCGGGACAGAAGAGACCCAGTACTTC. The chain links TRBV15 to TRBJ2-5, with 7 bases lining up with TRBD1. Germline CDR1 LNHNV, CDR2 YYDKDF (reference sequence). This CDR3 region has 11 residues. V trimming: 8 bases; J trimming: 3 bases; junction bases outside the gene matches: 0. Drawing the rest from reference TRBV15 and TRBJ2-5, the complete variable domain is DAMVIQNPRYQVTQFGKPVTLSCSQTLNHNVMYWYQQKSSQAPKLLFHYYDKDFNNEADTPDNFQSRRPNTSFCFLDIRSPGLGDTAMYLCATGTEETQYFGPGTRLLVL.

For this clonotype: The junction shows a germline mismatch at one end, possibly a read error. The chain combines TRBV6-1 with TRBJ1-5; no reliable D call. This CDR3 has 16 amino acids. Germline values: CDR1 MNHNS, CDR2 SASEGT. DNA for the CDR3: TGTGCCCGCAGTGAGCTTGGAGGGTCCCTCAATCAGCCCCAGCATTTT. Protein sequence: CARSELGGSLNQPQHF.

On this clonotype itself: This clone may be a read error of a much larger clone one base away. V usage is TRBV2 and J usage is TRBJ2-1, with TRBD2 matching over 9 bases. The V gene's germline CDR1 is SNHLY and CDR2 FYNNEI. The length of the CDR3 is 15 residues. The DNA for the CDR3 is TGTGCCAGCGGTGAGGCGGGGGGGCCCTACAATGAGCAGTTCTTC. As protein: CASGEAGGPYNEQFF.

There are many counts of this clonotype. This chain links TRBV25-1 with TRBJ1-5; D unresolved. The germline V and J ends were trimmed by 8 bases and 0 bases, with 20 bases remaining between them. CDR1 is MGHDK, CDR2 SYGVNS, per germline. CDR3 length: 17 residues. The CDR3 DNA sequence: TGTGCCAGCGGCCGAAGTCTTTCTTTTTTTAGCAATCAGCCCCAGCATTTT. Its protein product is CASGRSLSFFSNQPQHF. The full variable domain, completed using reference TRBV25-1 and TRBJ1-5, is EADIYQTPRYLVIGTGKKITLECSQTMGHDKMYWYQQDPGMELHLIHYSYGVNSTEKGDLSSESTVSRIRTEHFPLTLESARPSHTSQYLCASGRSLSFFSNQPQHFGDGTRLSIL.

J is TRBJ1-1 and V is TRBV7-2; weak D call: TRBD1 (5 bases). The CDR3 loop spans 14 amino acids. CDR1 and CDR2 (germline): SGHTA, FQGNSA. The V end lost 5 bases, the J end lost 1 base, and 11 bases lay between the germline ends. CDR3 coding DNA: TGTGCCAGCAGCATACAGGTTTCGAACACTGAAGCTTTCTTT. This codes for CASSIQVSNTEAFF.

The V and J genes are TRBV5-1 and TRBJ1-2, with D unresolved. The CDR3 spans 14 residues. Germline CDR1 is SGHRS and CDR2 is YFSETQ. Trimming shortened V by 2 bases and J by 4 bases, and 12 bases separated the two germline ends. The CDR3 spells CASSFGRDVYGYTF. The DNA for the CDR3 is TGCGCCAGCAGCTTTGGCAGAGACGTCTATGGCTACACCTTC.

The V call is TRBV7-2, the J call TRBJ2-5, with 11 positions matching TRBD2. Losses at the gene ends were 1 base for V and 2 bases for J; bases not matched to a gene: 9. The CDR3 covers 18 residues. In germline, CDR1 is SGHTA, CDR2 FQGNSA. The CDR3 bases are TGTGCCAGCAGCTTAGTAACTCTAGCGGGGGGCGGTCAAGAGACCCAGTACTTC. This codes for CASSLVTLAGGGQETQYF.

The chain links TRBV5-5 to TRBJ2-5, with D perhaps matching TRBD2 (5 bases). This CDR3 has 15 amino acids. CDR1 is SGHKS and CDR2 is YYEKEE in the germline V gene (reference sequence). The ends were cut back, 1 base at V and 0 bases at J, with 10 bases in the middle. The CDR3 sequence is CASSLKADYQETQYF. DNA for the CDR3: TGTGCCAGCAGCTTGAAAGCGGACTACCAAGAGACCCAGTACTTC.

This clonotype appeared many times. The chain uses TRBV5-6 and TRBJ2-5; 8 bases map to TRBD2. Germline V gives CDR1 SGHDT, CDR2 YYEEEE. This CDR3 region has 16 residues. J gave up 5 bases and V 1 base, and 10 bases lay outside the gene matches. CDR3 in amino acids: CASSLITSGWEETQYF. The CDR3 DNA is TGTGCCAGCAGCTTGATAACTAGCGGCTGGGAGGAGACCCAGTACTTC.

As for this clonotype: This may arise from a read error, as a much more abundant clone is one base away. This chain joins TRBV28 and TRBJ2-1; a possible D gene is TRBD1 (5 bases). Deletions cut 6 bases from V and 13 bases from J, with 25 bases between. This CDR3 is 15 amino acids long. Germline V CDR1 and CDR2: MDHEN, SYDVKM. This chain's CDR3 is CASSHDSTGQETQFF. The CDR3 DNA reads TGTGCCAGCAGCCACGACTCAACTGGACAAGAGACCCAGTTCTTC.

This clonotype was observed at least ten times. This could be a read error, since a much larger clone is one nucleotide away. J is TRBJ2-7 and V is TRBV2; 9 bases match TRBD2. CDR3 length: 13 amino acids. Germline V gene lookup returns CDR1 SNHLY and CDR2 FYNNEI. Germline trimming cut 8 bases from V and 7 bases from J; bases unmatched to any gene: 9. The CDR3 spells CASGAGGYNEQYF. CDR3 coding DNA: TGTGCCAGCGGTGCGGGGGGGTACAATGAGCAGTACTTC.

The chain is built from TRBV5-5 and TRBJ2-1, with 8 bases that match TRBD1. The CDR3 runs to 16 residues. The germline CDR1 and CDR2 sequences are SGHKS and YYEKEE (reference sequence). The V and J ends lost 2 bases and 7 bases, in that order; junction bases with no gene match: 11. The CDR3 DNA follows: TGTGCCAGCAGCTTTCCTACCGGGACAGGATTTAATGAGCAGTTCTTC. It encodes CASSFPTGTGFNEQFF.

In its sample, this clonotype was seen a few times. The CDR3 DNA reads as TGTGCCAGCAGCTTAGGTTTCTCGGTAGGGGGGAGAGAGACGAGCTATGGCTACACCTTC. Its translation is CASSLGFSVGGRETSYGYTF. The V and J genes are TRBV7-9 and TRBJ1-2; a possible D gene is TRBD1 (6 bases). Germline V gene sequence: CDR1 SEHNR, CDR2 FQNEAQ (reference sequence). The ends were cut back, 1 base at V and 4 bases at J, with 28 bases in the middle. This CDR3 comprises 20 residues.

Worth noting for this clonotype: A much larger clone sits a single nucleotide away, making a read error possible. This sequence joins TRBV5-1 and TRBJ2-3; a weak D match, TRBD2 (5 bases). CDR1 and CDR2 (germline): SGHRS, YFSETQ. The CDR3 extends over 14 amino acids. CDR3 residues: CASRRAASTDAQYF. DNA for the CDR3: TGCGCCAGCAGACGAGCGGCTAGCACAGATGCGCAGTATTTT.

Comment on this clonotype: A much larger clone lies one base from this, so it may be a read error. V gene TRBV6-1 combines with J gene TRBJ2-7; the D gene is possibly TRBD2 (6 bases). CDR3 size: 15 residues. The V end lost 2 bases, the J end lost 7 bases, and 18 bases lay between the germline ends. Germline V gene data show CDR1 as MNHNS and CDR2 as SASEGT. CDR3 nucleotides: TGTGCCAGCAGTGAATATGGGGGGACCAACAATGAGCAGTACTTC. Its protein is CASSEYGGTNNEQYF.

This clonotype was seen a few times. The chain uses TRBV7-8 and TRBJ1-5, with TRBD1 as a possible D gene (5 bases). Germline V gene sequence: CDR1 SGHVS, CDR2 FQNEAQ. This CDR3 spans 14 amino acids. V was cut by 2 bases and J by 6 bases, with 11 bases left in between. CDR3 DNA: TGTGCCAGCAGCTTACAGGGTTATGGTCAGCCCCAGCATTTT. Its translation: CASSLQGYGQPQHF.

This clonotype occurred many times. This chain uses TRBV7-9 with TRBJ2-5; D possibly matches TRBD1 or TRBD2 (5 bases each). The CDR3 is made up of 12 amino acids. Between the trimmed V and J ends, which lost 5 bases and 4 bases, there was a span of 8 bases. The germline V gene encodes CDR1 SEHNR and CDR2 FQNEAQ (reference sequence). The CDR3 protein is CASSTGRETQYF. The CDR3 DNA follows: TGTGCCAGCAGCACGGGACGAGAGACCCAGTACTTC.

As for this clonotype: A single base separates this from a much larger clone, so it may be a read error. The chain uses TRBV7-2 and TRBJ1-4; 11 bases are a match to TRBD1. The germline gives CDR1 SGHTA, CDR2 FQGNSA. The CDR3 is made up of 15 amino acids. The chain's CDR3 is CACSLVGQGAHDLFF. The CDR3 DNA sequence: TGTGCCTGCAGCTTAGTTGGACAGGGGGCCCACGATCTGTTTTTT.